The next 20 T cell receptor beta chains were all read from a single sample in a study of T cell responses to AZD1222 COVID-19 vaccine. Clones were read by immunoSEQ multiplex PCR, and TCRdb kept only the in-frame ones, dropping some. The sample lists approximately 120,000 clones; around 87% were seen once. The specimen comprised peripheral blood, sampled on day 0 of AZD1222 vaccination. All receptors derive from an adult in good health.

This chain uses TRBV11-2 with TRBJ2-3; 9 nucleotides match TRBD2. The V and J ends lost 5 bases and 3 bases, in that order; junction bases with no gene match: 12. This CDR3 comprises 17 residues. The germline V gene encodes CDR1 SGHAT and CDR2 FQNNGV. CDR3 sequence reads: CASSPPGGSGRTDTQYF. The CDR3 DNA is TGTGCCAGCAGCCCCCCGGGGGGTAGCGGGAGAACAGATACGCAGTATTTT. Full variable domain (remainder filled in from reference TRBV11-2 and TRBJ2-3): EAGVAQSPRYKIIEKRQSVAFWCNPISGHATLYWYQQILGQGPKLLIQFQNNGVVDDSQLPKDRFSAERLKGVDSTLKIQPAKLEDSAVYLCASSPPGGSGRTDTQYFGPGTRLTVL.

This rearrangement joins TRBV18 to TRBJ2-7, with D perhaps matching TRBD2 (5 bases). From germline, CDR1 is KGHSH and CDR2 LQKENI. V lost 3 bases, J lost 7 bases, and 16 bases lay in between. The CDR3 runs to 14 residues. CDR3 residues: CASSPLGETGEQYF. The CDR3 nucleotides read TGTGCCAGCTCACCCCTCGGGGAAACGGGGGAGCAGTACTTC.

The chain carries TRBV21-1 and TRBJ1-5. TRBV21-1 is termed a pseudogene. The CDR3 has 11 residues. CDR3 protein: CASYSNQPQHF. In nucleotides, the CDR3 is TGTGCCAGCTACAGCAATCAGCCCCAGCATTTT.

The chain employs TRBV5-6 and TRBJ2-5; D is ambiguous. Germline V CDR1 and CDR2: SGHDT, YYEEEE. The V end lost 0 bases, the J end lost 2 bases, and 8 bases lay between the germline ends. This CDR3 is built from 14 residues. This chain's CDR3 is CASSLGAGQETQYF. The CDR3 nucleotides are TGTGCCAGCAGCTTGGGGGCCGGGCAAGAGACCCAGTACTTC.

The chain employs TRBV6-4 and TRBJ1-5, with D perhaps matching TRBD1 (5 bases). Germline lookup yields CDR1 MRHNA and CDR2 SNTAGT. This CDR3 comprises 17 residues. V lost 3 bases to trimming and J lost 0 bases, with 15 bases between them. CDR3 protein: CASSDCWTPVSNQPQHF. Here the CDR3 DNA reads TGTGCCAGCAGTGATTGTTGGACACCCGTTAGCAATCAGCCCCAGCATTTT.

J is TRBJ2-7 and V is TRBV24-1, with a tentative D call TRBD2 (6 bases). CDR3 size: 15 residues. Germline-derived CDR1 and CDR2 are KGHDR and SFDVKD. The germline V and J ends were trimmed by 2 bases and 1 base, with 11 bases remaining between them. CDR3 amino acids: CATSDSDGRSYEQYF. The CDR3 DNA sequence: TGTGCCACCAGTGATTCCGACGGGAGATCCTACGAGCAGTACTTC.

This chain connects TRBV9 to TRBJ2-1; perhaps D is TRBD1 or TRBD2 (5 bases each). CDR1 and CDR2 from the germline V gene are SGDLS and YYNGEE. The V end lost 0 bases, the J end lost 8 bases, and 24 bases lay between the germline ends. This CDR3 has 18 amino acids. The CDR3 loop reads CASSVDKNRGQVYDEQFF. CDR3 DNA: TGTGCCAGCAGCGTAGACAAGAACCGGGGCCAAGTATACGATGAGCAGTTCTTC. Full variable domain (remainder filled in from reference TRBV9 and TRBJ2-1): DSGVTQTPKHLITATGQRVTLRCSPRSGDLSVYWYQQSLDQGLQFLIQYYNGEERAKGNILERFSAQQFPDLHSELNLSSLELGDSALYFCASSVDKNRGQVYDEQFFGPGTRLTVL.

The CDR3: CASSQVIGHEQYF. CDR3 DNA sequence: TGTGCCAGCAGCCAAGTAATCGGGCACGAGCAGTACTTC. This chain uses TRBV14 with TRBJ2-7; D unclear. Trimming took off 1 base at V and 5 bases at J, with 9 bases between the two ends. Germline CDR1 reads SGHDN; CDR2 reads FVKESK. This CDR3 spans 13 amino acids.

A word on this clone: Mismatch with germline at one junction end may stem from a read error. V usage is TRBV19 and J usage is TRBJ2-5; a possible D gene is TRBD1 (6 bases). The CDR3 consists of 15 residues. Germline CDR1 and CDR2: LNHDA and SQIVND (reference sequence). DNA for the CDR3: TGTGCCATTAGTCAGGGGCCGCCGTACCAAGAGACCCAGTACTTC. Translation gives CAISQGPPYQETQYF.

The chain joins TRBV5-5 to TRBJ2-7; D is perhaps TRBD2 (5 bases). V lost 5 bases and J lost 6, with 9 bases in between. The CDR3 is made up of 11 amino acids. Germline assignment: CDR1 SGHKS and CDR2 YYEKEE (reference sequence). CDR3 sequence (DNA): TGTGCCAGCAGGGGAGCGAGCGAGCAGTACTTC. Encoded protein: CASRGASEQYF.

The V gene is TRBV4-2, the J gene TRBJ2-7, with TRBD1 matching 7 bases. The V gene end was trimmed by 1 base and the J gene end by 5 bases; junction bases not matched to a gene: 17. This CDR3 has 18 residues. The germline V gene encodes CDR1 LGHNA and CDR2 YNFKEQ. The CDR3 protein is CASSQASVMTGQKHEQYF. CDR3 DNA sequence: TGTGCCAGCAGCCAAGCATCGGTGATGACAGGGCAAAAACACGAGCAGTACTTC.

V and J are TRBV7-9 and TRBJ2-1, with D possibly being TRBD1 (5 bases). Germline assignment: CDR1 SEHNR and CDR2 FQNEAQ (reference sequence). CDR3 size: 14 residues. Between the trimmed V and J ends, which lost 1 base and 7 bases, there was a span of 11 bases. CDR3 DNA: TGTGCCAGCAGCTTAGGCGTGGCAGGGAATGAGCAGTTCTTC. It encodes CASSLGVAGNEQFF.

The rearrangement joins TRBV3-1 (or the pseudogene TRBV3-2) to TRBJ2-2; maybe TRBD2 (6 bases). Deletions cut 4 bases from V and 5 bases from J, with 14 bases between. Per germline, CDR1 LGHDT and CDR2 YNNKEL (reference sequence). The CDR3 covers 15 residues. In DNA, the CDR3 is TGTGCCAGCAGCCGGGACCCTGGGGGGACCGGGGAGCTGTTTTTT. This gives the protein CASSRDPGGTGELFF.

This clone was picked up a small number of times. This CDR3 reads CASSPGSTAAADTQYF. For the CDR3, the DNA is TGCGCCAGCAGCCCCGGCTCGACTGCGGCGGCAGATACGCAGTATTTT. V usage is TRBV4-1 and J usage is TRBJ2-3; no reliable D call. Germline V lookup: CDR1 MGHRA, CDR2 YSYEKL. This CDR3 comprises 16 residues. The V end lost 4 bases, the J end lost 4 bases, and 18 bases lay between the germline ends.

This chain links TRBV9 with TRBJ2-7; 7 nucleotides line up with TRBD2. CDR3 size: 16 residues. Germline CDR1 reads SGDLS; CDR2 reads YYNGEE. J lost 4 bases, V lost 4 bases, and 14 bases had no gene match. The CDR3 region is CASSTGGTREVYEQYF. The CDR3 DNA is TGTGCCAGCAGCACAGGAGGGACTCGGGAGGTTTACGAGCAGTACTTC.

The V gene is TRBV7-3, the J gene TRBJ2-1, with 9 bases identical to TRBD2. CDR1 and CDR2 (germline): SGHTA, FQGTGA. This CDR3 is built from 15 residues. V lost 5 bases and J lost 5; bases outside the gene matches: 7. DNA for the CDR3: TGTGCCAGCAGCCAAAGGCCTAGCGGGAACAATGAGCAGTTCTTC. Translating gives CASSQRPSGNNEQFF. The full variable domain, its missing parts supplied by reference TRBV7-3 and TRBJ2-1, is GAGVSQTPSNKVTEKGKYVELRCDPISGHTALYWYRQSLGQGPEFLIYFQGTGAADDSGLPNDRFFAVRPEGSVSTLKIQRTERGDSAVYLCASSQRPSGNNEQFFGPGTRLTVL.

This clone appeared once. The V gene is TRBV18, the J gene TRBJ1-3, with TRBD1 matching over 7 bases. This CDR3 has 19 amino acids. Germline V lookup: CDR1 KGHSH, CDR2 LQKENI. J gave up 2 bases and V 2 bases, and 15 bases lay outside the gene matches. CDR3 residues: CASSPVLYGRGAAGNTIYF. Written as DNA, the CDR3 is TGTGCCAGCTCACCAGTTTTGTACGGCAGGGGGGCTGCTGGAAACACCATATATTTT.

The J gene is TRBJ1-1, the V gene TRBV19; D is unclear. CDR1 and CDR2 (germline): LNHDA, SQIVND (reference sequence). This CDR3 contains 14 residues. V lost 1 base and J lost 1, with 7 bases in between. CDR3 DNA sequence: TGTGCCAGTAGTATAGTTTCAGGGAACACTGAAGCTTTCTTT. As protein: CASSIVSGNTEAFF.

This clone has just a few counts. The chain has TRBV19 and TRBJ1-2; 7 nucleotides agree with TRBD1. CDR1 and CDR2 from the germline V gene are LNHDA and SQIVND (reference sequence). The junction had 5 bases not matched to a gene; V was cut back by 5 bases and J by 8 bases. This CDR3 comprises 12 residues. CDR3 residues: CASSPGQDGYTF. The DNA for the CDR3 is TGTGCCAGTAGTCCCGGACAGGACGGCTACACCTTC. Drawing the rest from reference TRBV19 and TRBJ1-2, the complete variable domain is DGGITQSPKYLFRKEGQNVTLSCEQNLNHDAMYWYRQDPGQGLRLIYYSQIVNDFQKGDIAEGYSVSREKKESFPLTVTSAQKNPTAFYLCASSPGQDGYTFGSGTRLTVV.

This chain connects TRBV2 to TRBJ2-7, with 9 bases identical to TRBD1. This CDR3 has 15 residues. From germline, CDR1 is SNHLY and CDR2 FYNNEI. The junction had 14 bases not matched to a gene; V was cut back by 9 bases and J by 5 bases. The CDR3 nucleotides are TGTGCCAGGGGGGAGGACAGGGGTGGCCTGGACGAGCAGTACTTC. It specifies CARGEDRGGLDEQYF.